The present T cell receptor beta chain was sequenced within a study of blood T cell repertoires in COVID-19. In the study overall: Nucleic acid was either cDNA or gDNA, and it came from T cells, B-cell-depleted T cells, or PBMCs.

The sample holds one count of this clone. Individuals drawn from about two dozen US areas were about 18 to 89 years old. Shortly before study entry, within 2 weeks, exposed participants had met a COVID-19 case. The assay was immunoSEQ multiplex PCR, and TCRdb's table has in-frame clones only and misses some. The sample contains under 200,000 clones, over 80% of which appear only once. Germline V gives CDR1 SGHRS, CDR2 YFSETQ. The V end lost 4 bases, the J end lost 8 bases, and 15 bases lay between the germline ends. The CDR3 runs to 14 residues. Material: PBMCs or T cells enriched from blood (not recorded which). The rearrangement uses TRBV5-1 and TRBJ1-4, with D perhaps matching TRBD1 (6 bases). This TCR derives from a woman aged 30 to 39 who had been exposed to COVID-19. The DNA of the CDR3 is TGCGCCAGCAGCAGGAGGACAGCCAGGGAAAAACTGTTTTTT. The encoded protein is CASSRRTAREKLFF.